This is a list of T cell receptor beta chains from one sample in a study of blood T cell repertoires in COVID-19. TCRdb's table, derived via immunoSEQ multiplex PCR, lists solely in-frame clones and lacks some. Seen here are some 670,000 clones, around 90% observed once, and the top ten hold about 0.26%. The sample consisted of peripheral blood. These receptors all stem from a woman younger than 35 with acute or convalescent COVID-19. CDR3s include the opening cysteine and the closing phenylalanine or tryptophan. The D gene is left open where the match is weak. Part of the rows lack a size; the others show once, few, many or a class for expanded clones.

j_gene,v_gene,d_gene,abundance,CDR3aa,CDR3nt
TRBJ2-7,TRBV4-1,TRBD1,NA,CASSPRQGPYEQYF,TGCGCCAGCAGCCCCCGACAGGGCCCTTACGAGCAGTACTTC
TRBJ2-7,TRBV7-9,TRBD1,NA,CASSRQGTIYEQYF,TGTGCCAGCAGCAGACAGGGAACCATCTACGAGCAGTACTTC
TRBJ2-3,TRBV18,TRBD2,NA,CASSPGLAGGTDTQYF,TGTGCCAGCTCACCAGGACTAGCGGGGGGCACAGATACGCAGTATTTT
TRBJ2-7,TRBV19,NA,NA,CASRKGASGGYEQYF,TGTGCCAGTAGGAAAGGGGCTTCGGGTGGGTACGAGCAGTACTTC
TRBJ2-2,TRBV6-5,NA,NA,CASTQGLGTGELFF,TGTGCCAGCACCCAGGGACTGGGAACCGGGGAGCTGTTTTTT
TRBJ2-1,TRBV5-1,TRBD2,NA,CASSFRAGTYNEQFF,TGCGCCAGCAGCTTTCGAGCGGGGACGTACAATGAGCAGTTCTTC
TRBJ1-1,TRBV5-5,NA,NA,CASSLAVRRENTEAFF,TGTGCCAGCAGCTTGGCCGTTCGGAGGGAGAACACTGAAGCTTTCTTT
TRBJ1-5,TRBV6-2/TRBV6-3,NA,NA,CASSYYGGENQPQHF,TGTGCCAGCAGTTACTACGGGGGAGAGAATCAGCCCCAGCATTTT
TRBJ1-5,TRBV6-5,NA,NA,CASSRSGDQPQHF,TGTGCCAGCAGTCGGAGCGGGGATCAGCCCCAGCATTTT
TRBJ1-2,TRBV5-1,NA,NA,CASSSAGRGEDTF,TGCGCCAGCAGCTCCGCTGGTCGAGGGGAGGACACCTTC
TRBJ2-6,TRBV3-1/TRBV3-2,NA,NA,CASSPWPGANVLTF,TGTGCCAGCAGCCCCTGGCCTGGGGCCAACGTCCTGACTTTC
TRBJ1-4,TRBV4-3,TRBD1,NA,CASSQLTGGLNEKLFF,TGCGCCAGCAGCCAACTGACAGGGGGCCTTAATGAAAAACTGTTTTTT
TRBJ2-1,TRBV5-6,NA,NA,CASSQGLYNEQFF,TGTGCCAGCAGCCAGGGACTGTACAATGAGCAGTTCTTC
TRBJ2-2,TRBV7-2,TRBD1,NA,CASSPIPGGYGELFF,TGTGCCAGCAGCCCAATACCAGGGGGTTACGGGGAGCTGTTTTTT
TRBJ1-5,TRBV7-6,TRBD1,once,CASSPQGEKGQPQHF,TGTGCCAGCAGCCCACAGGGGGAGAAAGGTCAGCCCCAGCATTTT
TRBJ1-1,TRBV6-6,NA,NA,CASSYLGEGGAFF,TGTGCCAGCAGTTACTTAGGGGAAGGGGGAGCTTTCTTT
TRBJ2-7,TRBV28,NA,NA,CASTPLGPSSYEQYF,TGTGCCAGCACCCCCCTTGGGCCGAGCTCCTACGAGCAGTACTTC
TRBJ1-1,TRBV9,TRBD1,once,CASGQGVMFSF,TGTGCCAGCGGCCAGGGGGTTATGTTTTCCTTT
TRBJ1-1,TRBV7-8,NA,NA,CASSLQGRLNTEAFF,TGTGCCAGCAGCTTACAGGGCAGGTTGAACACTGAAGCTTTCTTT
TRBJ1-2,TRBV9,NA,NA,CASSPGHGATYGYTF,TGTGCCAGCAGCCCTGGACATGGGGCTACCTATGGCTACACCTTC
TRBJ1-2,TRBV4-1,TRBD1,few,CASSQDPGQGVLSGYTF,TGCGCCAGCAGCCAAGATCCGGGACAGGGGGTACTTTCTGGCTACACCTTC
TRBJ1-5,TRBV27,NA,NA,CASSLLKGDQPQHF,TGTGCCAGCAGTTTACTAAAGGGAGATCAGCCCCAGCATTTT
TRBJ2-5,TRBV7-3,TRBD1,NA,CASSPRPGQLYF,TGTGCCAGCAGTCCAAGGCCGGGACAGCTGTACTTC
TRBJ1-5,TRBV27,NA,NA,CASSPDRNSNQPQHF,TGTGCCAGCAGTCCGGACAGAAATAGCAATCAGCCCCAGCATTTT
TRBJ2-7,TRBV19,TRBD1,NA,CASSIRGQGNSYEQYF,TGTGCCAGTAGTATAAGGGGACAGGGGAACTCCTACGAGCAGTACTTC
TRBJ1-1,TRBV19,NA,NA,CASSIANLNTEAFF,TGTGCCAGTAGTATAGCAAATTTGAACACTGAAGCTTTCTTT
TRBJ2-7,TRBV6-2/TRBV6-3,NA,NA,CASSYLTAQGKQYF,TGTGCCAGCAGTTACTTAACGGCTCAGGGAAAGCAGTACTTC
TRBJ1-4,TRBV30,TRBD1,NA,CAWRDRRNEKLFF,TGTGCCTGGAGGGACAGGCGTAATGAAAAACTGTTTTTT
TRBJ1-4,TRBV9,TRBD1,once,CASSSLDRGEKLFF,TGTGCCAGCAGCTCCCTGGACAGGGGGGAAAAACTGTTTTTT
TRBJ1-1,TRBV18,NA,NA,CASSPRGGTEAFF,TGTGCCAGCTCACCACGGGGGGGTACTGAAGCTTTCTTT
TRBJ2-2,TRBV3-1/TRBV3-2,NA,NA,CASSQDRGGTNTGELFF,TGTGCCAGCAGCCAAGATCGCGGAGGGACGAACACCGGGGAGCTGTTTTTT
TRBJ2-7,TRBV1,NA,NA,CTSSQDLGETGSYEQYF,TGCACCAGCAGCCAAGATCTAGGGGAGACAGGGTCCTACGAGCAGTACTTC